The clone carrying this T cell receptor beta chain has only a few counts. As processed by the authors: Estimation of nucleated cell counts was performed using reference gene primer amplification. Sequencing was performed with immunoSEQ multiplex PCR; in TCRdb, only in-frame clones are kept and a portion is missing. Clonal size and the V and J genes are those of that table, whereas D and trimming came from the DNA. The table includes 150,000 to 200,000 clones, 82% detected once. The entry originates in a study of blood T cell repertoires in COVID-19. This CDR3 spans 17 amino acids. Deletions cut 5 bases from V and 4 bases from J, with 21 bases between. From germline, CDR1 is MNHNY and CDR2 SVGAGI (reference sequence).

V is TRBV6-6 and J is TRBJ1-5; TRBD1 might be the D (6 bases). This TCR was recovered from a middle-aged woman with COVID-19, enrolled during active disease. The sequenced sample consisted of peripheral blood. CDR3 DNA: TGTGCCAGCAGTCCCAGGTCCGAGGGGGAAGGGAATCAGCCCCAGCATTTT. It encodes CASSPRSEGEGNQPQHF.